One TCR beta chain is described in this entry. Antigen: not known. The data stem from a study of T cell responses to AZD1222 COVID-19 vaccine. The assay was immunoSEQ multiplex PCR, and TCRdb's table has in-frame clones only and misses some. The sample contains fewer than 90,000 clones, more than 70% of which appear only once. Whole-study results and caveats: Spike-wide vaccine-associated CD4 TCRs dominated at 160-218 and 743-854. Two doses of AZD1222 preceded a rise in Spike-specific TCR breadth and depth. Reportedly, close to half of spike-specific TCRs are directed against unmutated variant regions.

The specimen was peripheral blood, collected on day 0 of AZD1222 vaccination. The receptor's source is an adult in good health.

DNA for the CDR3: TGTGCCAGCAGTTTAAGGGGAACTGAAGCTTTCTTT. Amino acids: CASSLRGTEAFF. The gene calls are TRBV6-5 and TRBJ1-1; TRBD1 might be the D (5 bases). The CDR3 loop spans 12 amino acids. The germline V gene encodes CDR1 MNHEY and CDR2 SVGAGI. V lost 4 bases and J 5 bases, leaving 8 bases between the germline ends.